This T cell receptor (beta chain) emerged from a study of shared clonotypes between healthy human individuals. Some clones are missing from TCRdb's copy, which holds only in-frame ones; the method was immunoSEQ multiplex PCR. The sample shows about 2.4 million clones, over 85% of them seen only once. The sample taken for sequencing was naive CD4+ T cells from PBMCs. Subset reported: CD45RA+ positively selected. This TCR came from a man younger than 35 in good health. Some clones in this sample may be carry-over from other donors' samples.

The CDR3 DNA reads TGTGCCAGCAGACGAAGCTGGAACTGGGGAACTCAAGAGACCCAGTACTTC. Protein product: CASRRSWNWGTQETQYF. The chain carries TRBV7-8 and TRBJ2-5, with unresolved D. V was shortened by 6 bases and J by 2 bases, with 22 bases between the two germline ends. This CDR3 contains 17 residues. Germline V gene data show CDR1 as SGHVS and CDR2 as FQNEAQ.